These 24 T cell receptor beta chains share one sample of origin, sequenced in a study of shared clonotypes between healthy human individuals. Measured with immunoSEQ multiplex PCR; TCRdb has only the in-frame clones, and not every one. The profile shows around 2,000,000 clones, 95% of them singletons. Material: naive CD4+ T cells sorted from blood. Subset defined: CD45RA+ positively selected. All receptors come from a man aged 18 to 29 in good health.

As to this clone: Different DNA sequences within this sample yield the same CDR3. This chain connects TRBV19 to TRBJ1-3, with TRBD1 identical over 7 bases. The length of the CDR3 is 14 residues. Germline V gene lookup returns CDR1 LNHDA and CDR2 SQIVND (reference sequence). The ends lost 5 bases at V and 4 bases at J; junction bases unmatched: 5. CDR3 bases: TGTGCCAGTAGTCCGGGGACAGTCGGAAACACCATATATTTT. As protein: CASSPGTVGNTIYF.

This clone was detected only once. The chain is built from TRBV11-2 and TRBJ2-5, with D perhaps matching TRBD2 (5 bases). The CDR3 sequence is 14 residues long. Germline loops: CDR1 SGHAT, CDR2 FQNNGV. V lost 6 bases and J lost 5, with 16 bases in between. The CDR3 DNA follows: TGTGCCAGCAGTTTTTACGGGATGTCGGAGACCCAGTACTTC. Translating gives CASSFYGMSETQYF.

A note on this clone: Other nucleotide sequences from this sample produce the same CDR3. The genes are TRBV5-1 and TRBJ2-1; D unresolved. Trimming took 4 bases from V and 0 from J, leaving 8 bases between them. The CDR3 runs 14 residues. Germline values: CDR1 SGHRS, CDR2 YFSETQ. The CDR3 protein is CASSPPSSYNEQFF. CDR3 nucleotides: TGCGCCAGCAGCCCGCCCAGCTCCTACAATGAGCAGTTCTTC.

This rearrangement joins TRBV30 to TRBJ2-3, with D perhaps matching TRBD1 (7 bases). Germline-derived CDR1 and CDR2 are GTSNPN and SVGIG (reference sequence). V was cut by 2 bases and J by 7 bases, with 13 bases left in between. CDR3 length: 13 amino acids. For the CDR3, the DNA is TGTGCCTGGAGTTCGACAGGGAGGAATACGCAGTATTTT. It encodes CAWSSTGRNTQYF.

This clone was found once. Other DNA sequences in this sample translate to the same CDR3. The chain is built from TRBV27 and TRBJ1-5, with a weak D call TRBD1 (5 bases). The CDR3 is 14 amino acids. V was shortened by 5 bases and J by 0 bases, with 8 bases between the two germline ends. CDR1 is MNHEY and CDR2 is SMNVEV in the germline V gene (reference sequence). The CDR3 spells CASSPGNSNQPQHF. The CDR3 nucleotides are TGTGCCAGCAGTCCAGGGAATAGCAATCAGCCCCAGCATTTT.

The chain joins TRBV5-1 to TRBJ2-3; 9 bases line up with TRBD1. The CDR3 is 16 amino acids. From germline, CDR1 is SGHRS and CDR2 YFSETQ. Unmatched junction bases numbered 4, after V lost 2 bases and J lost 0 bases. The DNA of the CDR3 is TGCGCCAGCAGCTTCGGACAGGGGACTAGCACAGATACGCAGTATTTT. This codes for CASSFGQGTSTDTQYF.

This chain links TRBV7-5 with TRBJ2-5; no check of the table's D call, TRBD2, against the DNA was made. TRBV7-5 counts as a pseudogene. CDR3 length: 17 amino acids. The CDR3 region is CARSPPWEVAGEETQYF. The CDR3 DNA reads as TGTGCCAGAAGCCCCCCTTGGGAGGTAGCGGGAGAGGAGACCCAGTACTTC.

This chain links TRBV5-1 with TRBJ2-5; 11 positions match TRBD2. The J segment lost 3 bases and the V segment lost 4 bases, leaving 2 bases of the junction unmatched. CDR1 is SGHRS and CDR2 is YFSETQ in the germline V gene. CDR3 length: 14 amino acids. CDR3: CASSVGLAEETQYF. DNA of the CDR3: TGCGCCAGCAGCGTGGGACTAGCGGAAGAGACCCAGTACTTC.

This chain joins TRBV7-9 and TRBJ1-6; D is uncertain. The CDR3 is 16 residues long. V gave up 4 bases and J gave up 10 bases, with 20 bases separating them. Looked up from germline, CDR1 is SEHNR and CDR2 is FQNEAQ (reference sequence). CDR3 sequence reads: CASSSWTLQKHSPLHF. CDR3 bases: TGTGCCAGCAGCTCCTGGACCTTACAAAAACACTCACCCCTCCACTTT.

This clone was seen a handful of times. The V call is TRBV14, the J call TRBJ1-2; 7 bases agree with TRBD1. This CDR3 has 15 amino acids. The trim removed 5 bases at V and 2 bases at J, leaving 8 bases unmatched. CDR1 SGHDN and CDR2 FVKESK come from the germline V gene. The DNA of the CDR3 is TGTGCCAGCAGCTTTCGACAGGGATTCAACTATGGCTACACCTTC. Translating it yields CASSFRQGFNYGYTF. Full variable domain (missing parts from reference TRBV14 and TRBJ1-2): EAGVTQFPSHSVIEKGQTVTLRCDPISGHDNLYWYRRVMGKEIKFLLHFVKESKQDESGMPNNRFLAERTGGTYSTLKVQPAELEDSGVYFCASSFRQGFNYGYTFGSGTRLTVV.

The CDR3 DNA sequence: TGTGCCAGCATCATGACAGGGTTTACCTATGGCTACACCTTC. Its translation: CASIMTGFTYGYTF. The chain couples TRBV2 to TRBJ1-2; 7 bases match TRBD1. CDR3 length equals 14 residues. Germline V gene lookup returns CDR1 SNHLY and CDR2 FYNNEI. V shed 7 bases and J 4 bases; nucleotides not matched to a gene: 9.

The rearrangement joins TRBV30 to TRBJ1-4; no definite D call. The CDR3 covers 13 residues. Germline lookup yields CDR1 GTSNPN and CDR2 SVGIG (reference sequence). The V gene lost 4 bases and the J gene lost 6 bases, with 12 bases spanning the gap. For the CDR3, the DNA is TGTGCCTGGAACCGTGGACCGTATGAAAAACTGTTTTTT. This encodes CAWNRGPYEKLFF.

The chain recombines TRBV13 with TRBJ2-3; D not certain. The CDR3 is made up of 13 amino acids. Germline V gene sequence: CDR1 PRHDT, CDR2 FYEKMQ (reference sequence). V lost 6 bases and J lost 6, with 13 bases in between. The CDR3 region has the DNA TGTGCCAGCAGAGATATAGGTGGTGATACGCAGTATTTT. It specifies CASRDIGGDTQYF. The full variable domain, rest sourced from reference TRBV13 and TRBJ2-3, is AAGVIQSPRHLIKEKRETATLKCYPIPRHDTVYWYQQGPGQDPQFLISFYEKMQSDKGSIPDRFSAQQFSDYHSELNMSSLELGDSALYFCASRDIGGDTQYFGPGTRLTVL.

V usage is TRBV5-4 and J usage is TRBJ2-2, with D possibly TRBD2 on 5 matching bases. The V gene's germline CDR1 is SGHNT and CDR2 YYREEE (reference sequence). V lost 1 base, J lost 7 bases, and 14 bases lay in between. The CDR3 covers 15 residues. The CDR3 DNA follows: TGTGCCAGCAGCTTGTTCGAGGGATCGGTCGGGGAGCTGTTTTTT. Amino acid sequence: CASSLFEGSVGELFF.

J is TRBJ1-1 and V is TRBV6-6, with 9 bases that match TRBD1. Germline values: CDR1 MNHNY, CDR2 SVGAGI (reference sequence). This CDR3 spans 16 amino acids. With V trimmed by 5 bases and J by 3 bases, 10 bases remained unmatched. This CDR3 is CASSLWTGEGYTEAFF. DNA of the CDR3: TGTGCCAGCAGTCTCTGGACAGGGGAGGGGTACACTGAAGCTTTCTTT.

Of note for this clone: Other DNA sequences in this sample translate to the same CDR3. The CDR3 loop reads CASSEDRGLYNEQFF. CDR3 nucleotides: TGTGCCAGCAGTGAAGACAGGGGTCTATACAATGAGCAGTTCTTC. The chain recombines TRBV2 with TRBJ2-1; 7 bases align to TRBD1. V gave up 1 base and J gave up 4 bases; unmatched junction bases: 4. This CDR3 has 15 amino acids. In germline, CDR1 is SNHLY, CDR2 FYNNEI.

This chain connects TRBV7-9 to TRBJ2-5, with D perhaps assigned TRBD1 or TRBD2 (5 bases each). Germline CDR1 reads SEHNR; CDR2 reads FQNEAQ (reference sequence). The length of the CDR3 is 14 residues. Trimming cost V 6 bases and J 2 bases, with 13 bases left between them. CDR3 nucleotide sequence: TGTGCCAGCAGTTGGGACGGACCTCAAGAGACCCAGTACTTC. It translates to CASSWDGPQETQYF. Supplemented by reference TRBV7-9 and TRBJ2-5, the full variable domain reads DTGVSQNPRHKITKRGQNVTFRCDPISEHNRLYWYRQTLGQGPEFLTYFQNEAQLEKSRLLSDRFSAERPKGSFSTLEIQRTEQGDSAMYLCASSWDGPQETQYFGPGTRLLVL.

The gene calls are TRBV10-3 and TRBJ1-2; D is possibly TRBD1 (6 bases). Germline CDR1 reads ENHRY; CDR2 reads SYGVKD. The CDR3 length is 16 residues. V gave up 0 bases and J gave up 4 bases, with 15 bases separating them. The CDR3 region has the DNA TGTGCCATCAGTGAGTCGCCCGGAGGGGGACGCTATGGCTACACCTTC. Encoded protein: CAISESPGGGRYGYTF.

The rearrangement joins TRBV10-1 to TRBJ1-1, with a possible D match to TRBD1 (6 bases). Germline CDR1 is WNHNN and CDR2 is SYGVQD (reference sequence). V gave up 3 bases and J gave up 5 bases, with 10 bases separating them. CDR3 length: 13 amino acids. The CDR3: CASSERGGTEAFF. The CDR3 DNA sequence: TGCGCCAGCAGTGAAAGGGGGGGAACTGAAGCTTTCTTT.

The chain uses TRBV6-1 and TRBJ1-2; possible D gene TRBD1, 6 bases. CDR1 MNHNS and CDR2 SASEGT come from the germline V gene. There are 12 residues in the CDR3. Trimming shortened V by 8 bases and J by 8 bases, and 15 bases separated the two germline ends. CDR3 residues: CASWGHALGYTF. CDR3 DNA: TGTGCCAGCTGGGGACACGCCTTAGGCTACACCTTC.

The chain couples TRBV14 to TRBJ1-1; 11 nucleotides agree with TRBD1. The CDR3 contains 17 residues. The V gene's germline CDR1 is SGHDN and CDR2 FVKESK. Trimming took 4 bases from V and 4 from J; bases not matched to a gene: 11. The CDR3 sequence: CASSLTHGGQGVTEAFF. The CDR3, as DNA: TGTGCCAGCAGCCTTACCCATGGGGGACAGGGGGTCACTGAAGCTTTCTTT.

Remarks on this clone: Additional DNA sequences in this sample encode the identical CDR3. The chain couples TRBV6-5 to TRBJ2-7; D perhaps matches TRBD1 (6 bases). V was pared by 6 bases and J by 6 bases, with 9 bases between. The CDR3 spans 11 residues. Germline lookup yields CDR1 MNHEY and CDR2 SVGAGI. CDR3 DNA: TGTGCCAGCAGGCAGGGGAGCGAGCAGTACTTC. Its protein product is CASRQGSEQYF.

The chain joins TRBV28 to TRBJ1-2; 8 nucleotides match TRBD1. The V segment lost 5 bases and the J segment 5 bases; nucleotides outside the gene matches: 10. The CDR3 is 15 amino acids. Germline V gene lookup returns CDR1 MDHEN and CDR2 SYDVKM. CDR3 sequence (DNA): TGTGCCAGCAGTCCCCCGCGCCAGGGGGCATATGGCTACACCTTC. Translated: CASSPPRQGAYGYTF.

The gene calls are TRBV28 and TRBJ1-2; no reliable D call. The CDR3 has 14 amino acids. The germline V and J ends were trimmed by 5 bases and 4 bases, with 14 bases remaining between them. The V gene's germline CDR1 is MDHEN and CDR2 SYDVKM. The CDR3 loop reads CASSPPPTVYGYTF. The CDR3 nucleotides read TGTGCCAGCAGTCCTCCTCCCACGGTCTATGGCTACACCTTC.